The 17 T cell receptor beta chains given below trace back to one sample, sequenced in a study of T cells after yellow fever vaccination. MiXCR, applied by TCRdb to the 5' RACE reads, yields one record per CDR3 protein. The sample includes about 340,000 distinct CDR3 sequences, 3% to 4.5% seen only once; the top ten take approximately 24%. The sample consisted of PBMCs, taken 5 days after the yellow fever booster vaccination. The receptors shown here come from a man aged 18 to 29 who received the YFV17D yellow fever vaccine.

The V call is TRBV6-2 or TRBV6-3, the J call TRBJ2-7; 9 bases map to TRBD1. The CDR3 has 15 residues. Germline loops: CDR1 MNHEY, CDR2 SVGEGT. The V gene end was trimmed by 2 bases and the J gene end by 5 bases; junction bases not matched to a gene: 7. CDR3 loop: CASSYKTGGRDEQYV. The CDR3 coding sequence is TGTGCCAGCAGTTACAAAACAGGGGGCCGTGACGAGCAGTACGTC.

This clonotype was seen many times. The CDR3 coding sequence is TGTGCCAGCAGCCCGGACAGAGGGCAGACCCAGTACTTC. This sequence encodes CASSPDRGQTQYF. This chain uses TRBV5-4 with TRBJ2-5; a possible D gene is TRBD1 (6 bases). V lost 4 bases, J lost 6 bases, and 13 bases lay in between. The CDR3 totals 13 residues. The germline gives CDR1 SGHNT, CDR2 YYREEE (reference sequence).

The CDR3 loop reads CATSDPIGIPGQGAGQPQHF. In DNA, the CDR3 is TGTGCCACCAGTGACCCTATAGGGATTCCAGGACAGGGGGCAGGTCAGCCCCAGCATTTT. This chain uses TRBV24-1 with TRBJ1-5; 11 bases align to TRBD1. CDR1 KGHDR and CDR2 SFDVKD come from the germline V gene. The trim removed 4 bases at V and 6 bases at J, leaving 19 bases unmatched. CDR3 length: 20 residues.

Many counts were recorded for this clonotype. This CDR3 is CASRELGQNKMAFF. CDR3 DNA: TGTGCCAGCAGGGAACTCGGGCAAAACAAGATGGCTTTCTTT. This rearrangement joins TRBV28 to TRBJ1-1, with D hard to call. CDR3 length equals 14 residues. Germline V CDR1 and CDR2: MDHEN, SYDVKM. The V and J ends lost 6 bases and 11 bases respectively, with 22 bases between them. Combining the CDR3 with reference TRBV28 and TRBJ1-1 gives the whole variable domain DVKVTQSSRYLVKRTGEKVFLECVQDMDHENMFWYRQDPGLGLRLIYFSYDVKMKEKGDIPEGYSVSREKKERFSLILESASTNQTSMYLCASRELGQNKMAFFGQGTRLTVV.

The chain has TRBV20-1 and TRBJ2-3; 9 bases fit TRBD1. V was pared by 5 bases and J by 5 bases, with 5 bases of the junction left unmatched. Germline CDR1 DFQATT, CDR2 SNEGSKA (reference sequence). This CDR3 region has 13 residues. CDR3 nucleotides: TGCAGTGCTTATGGACAGGGGAAAGATACGCAGTATTTT. Its translation is CSAYGQGKDTQYF.

This clonotype was detected ten times or more. This chain links TRBV4-2 with TRBJ2-7; TRBD2 agrees at 7 bases. J gave up 2 bases and V 1 base, and 8 bases lay outside the gene matches. Per germline, CDR1 LGHNA and CDR2 YNFKEQ. The CDR3 extends over 16 amino acids. CDR3 sequence reads: CASSQVGSGLAYEQYF. CDR3 nucleotide sequence: TGTGCCAGCAGCCAAGTCGGTTCCGGACTAGCCTACGAGCAGTACTTC.

This clonotype was counted between two and nine times. V gene TRBV5-1 combines with J gene TRBJ1-1, with a possible D match to TRBD1 (6 bases). This CDR3 contains 14 residues. V was cut by 2 bases and J by 2 bases, with 10 bases left in between. Per germline, CDR1 SGHRS and CDR2 YFSETQ. CDR3 bases: TGCGCCAGCAGCTTACGACAGGCAAACACTGAAGCTTTCTTT. Translating gives CASSLRQANTEAFF.

The chain is built from TRBV4-1 and TRBJ2-5, with TRBD2 identical over 7 bases. There are 15 residues in the CDR3. The germline CDR1 and CDR2 sequences are MGHRA and YSYEKL. With 5 bases clipped from V and 1 base from J, the junction kept 7 bases outside the gene matches. The CDR3 here is CASSLGGTIQETQYF. The CDR3 DNA reads as TGCGCCAGCAGCTTGGGGGGGACGATCCAAGAGACCCAGTACTTC.

This clonotype was found a few times. V and J are TRBV6-6 and TRBJ2-5; D remains unclear. Germline V gene sequence: CDR1 MNHNY, CDR2 SVGAGI (reference sequence). The CDR3 extends over 14 amino acids. Between the trimmed V and J ends, which lost 0 bases and 4 bases, there was a span of 9 bases. In DNA, the CDR3 is TGTGCCAGCAGTTACTCGAACGGCCTAGAGACCCAGTACTTC. It encodes CASSYSNGLETQYF.

V is TRBV12-3 or TRBV12-4 and J is TRBJ1-1, with no clear D. This CDR3 is built from 13 residues. Trimming took off 4 bases at V and 3 bases at J, with 9 bases between the two ends. In DNA, the CDR3 is TGTGCCAGCAGTTGGCCCGGAGACACTGAAGCTTTCTTT. This translates into CASSWPGDTEAFF.

This clonotype has just a few counts. Here the CDR3 DNA reads TGTGCCACCCAAACAGGGGCTAGCACTGAAGCTTTCTTT. Protein product: CATQTGASTEAFF. The chain links TRBV12-3 or TRBV12-4 to TRBJ1-1; 7 positions match TRBD1. With V trimmed by 10 bases and J by 4 bases, 9 bases remained unmatched. The CDR3 is 13 amino acids.

The V gene is TRBV5-4, the J gene TRBJ2-3; D is perhaps TRBD1 or TRBD2 (6 bases each). From germline, CDR1 is SGHNT and CDR2 YYREEE (reference sequence). The CDR3 loop spans 16 amino acids. Deletions cut 6 bases from V and 1 base from J, with 18 bases between. CDR3 nucleotide sequence: TGTGCCAGCATCCCGGGGGCAGGAGGGGGCACAGATACGCAGTATTTT. The encoded protein is CASIPGAGGGTDTQYF. The whole variable domain, filled in from reference TRBV5-4 and TRBJ2-3, reads ETGVTQSPTHLIKTRGQQVTLRCSSQSGHNTVSWYQQALGQGPQFIFQYYREEENGRGNFPPRFSGLQFPNYSSELNVNALELDDSALYLCASIPGAGGGTDTQYFGPGTRLTVL.

This clonotype was seen repeatedly, ten times or more. The chain joins TRBV7-9 to TRBJ2-7, with D possibly TRBD1 on 6 matching bases. Deletions cut 4 bases from V and 3 bases from J, with 13 bases between. Germline values: CDR1 SEHNR, CDR2 FQNEAQ (reference sequence). The CDR3 is 14 amino acids. The CDR3 protein is CASSSHREIYEQYF. The CDR3 coding sequence is TGTGCCAGCAGCTCTCACAGGGAGATCTACGAGCAGTACTTC.

This clonotype was observed a few times. V gene TRBV19 combines with J gene TRBJ1-2; no firm D call. V lost 3 bases and J lost 8, with 19 bases in between. This CDR3 comprises 15 residues. Germline CDR1 and CDR2: LNHDA and SQIVND (reference sequence). For the CDR3, the DNA is TGTGCCAGTAGTATTAGCAGGCTCCCGTCCAGCGGCTACACCTTC. Its translation: CASSISRLPSSGYTF.

This clonotype was counted many times. The gene calls are TRBV24-1 and TRBJ1-2; a possible D gene is TRBD1 (5 bases). Deletions cut 2 bases from V and 1 base from J, with 13 bases between. The CDR3 has 16 residues. Germline V CDR1 and CDR2: KGHDR, SFDVKD. CDR3 loop: CATSDYWTGRNYGYTF. The CDR3 coding sequence is TGTGCCACCAGTGATTATTGGACGGGACGTAACTATGGCTACACCTTC.

This sequence joins TRBV19 and TRBJ1-1; D is ambiguous. There are 12 residues in the CDR3. Germline V CDR1 and CDR2: LNHDA, SQIVND (reference sequence). V lost 4 bases and J 8 bases, leaving 11 bases between the germline ends. The CDR3 loop reads CASSTSKAEAFF. CDR3 coding DNA: TGTGCCAGTAGTACCTCCAAGGCCGAAGCTTTCTTT.

This CDR3 reads CASAKNYEQYF. The CDR3 nucleotides are TGTGCTAGTGCTAAAAACTACGAGCAGTACTTC. The chain uses TRBV12-5 and TRBJ2-7; D unresolved. There are 11 residues in the CDR3. V gave up 7 bases and J gave up 3 bases, with 7 bases separating them. The germline gives CDR1 LGHNT, CDR2 FRNRAP.